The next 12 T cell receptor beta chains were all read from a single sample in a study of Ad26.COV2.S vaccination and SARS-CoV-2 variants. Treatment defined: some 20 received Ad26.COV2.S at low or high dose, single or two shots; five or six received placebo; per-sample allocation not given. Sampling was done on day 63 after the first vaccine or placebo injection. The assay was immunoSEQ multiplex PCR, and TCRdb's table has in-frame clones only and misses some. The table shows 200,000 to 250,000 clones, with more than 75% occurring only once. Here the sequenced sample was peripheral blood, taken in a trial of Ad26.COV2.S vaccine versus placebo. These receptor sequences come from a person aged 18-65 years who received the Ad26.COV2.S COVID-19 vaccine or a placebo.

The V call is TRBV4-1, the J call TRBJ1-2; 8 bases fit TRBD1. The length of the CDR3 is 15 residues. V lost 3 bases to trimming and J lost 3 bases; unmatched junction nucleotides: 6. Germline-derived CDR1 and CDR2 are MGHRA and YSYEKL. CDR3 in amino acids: CASSQSATGDYGYTF. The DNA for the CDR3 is TGCGCCAGCAGCCAGTCAGCGACAGGGGACTATGGCTACACCTTC.

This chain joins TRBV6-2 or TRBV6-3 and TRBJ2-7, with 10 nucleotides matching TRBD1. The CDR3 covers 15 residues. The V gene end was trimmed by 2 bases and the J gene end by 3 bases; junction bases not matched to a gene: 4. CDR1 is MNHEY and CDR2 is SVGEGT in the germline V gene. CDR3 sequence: CASSYAGQGVYEQYF. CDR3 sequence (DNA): TGTGCCAGCAGTTACGCTGGACAGGGGGTCTACGAGCAGTACTTC.

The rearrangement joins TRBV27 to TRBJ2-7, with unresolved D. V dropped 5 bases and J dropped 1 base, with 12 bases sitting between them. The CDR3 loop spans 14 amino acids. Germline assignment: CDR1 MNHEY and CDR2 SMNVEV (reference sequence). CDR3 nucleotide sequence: TGTGCCAGCAGTGATGACCGACAATCCTACGAGCAGTACTTC. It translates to CASSDDRQSYEQYF.

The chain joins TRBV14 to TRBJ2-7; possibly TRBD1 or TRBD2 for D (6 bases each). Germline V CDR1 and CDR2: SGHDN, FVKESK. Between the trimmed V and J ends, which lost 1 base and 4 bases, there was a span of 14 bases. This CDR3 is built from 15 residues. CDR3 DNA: TGTGCCAGCAGCCAAGGTGTTCGGGGGCGGTACGAGCAGTACTTC. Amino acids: CASSQGVRGRYEQYF. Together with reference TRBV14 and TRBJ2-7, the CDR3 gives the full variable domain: EAGVTQFPSHSVIEKGQTVTLRCDPISGHDNLYWYRRVMGKEIKFLLHFVKESKQDESGMPNNRFLAERTGGTYSTLKVQPAELEDSGVYFCASSQGVRGRYEQYFGPGTRLTVT.

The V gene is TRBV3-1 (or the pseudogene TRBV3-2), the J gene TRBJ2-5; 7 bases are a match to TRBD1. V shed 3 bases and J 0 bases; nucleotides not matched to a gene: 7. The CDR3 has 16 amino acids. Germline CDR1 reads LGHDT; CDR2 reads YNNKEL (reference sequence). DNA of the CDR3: TGTGCCAGCAGCCATCCAGGGGGAACGTACCAAGAGACCCAGTACTTC. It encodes CASSHPGGTYQETQYF.

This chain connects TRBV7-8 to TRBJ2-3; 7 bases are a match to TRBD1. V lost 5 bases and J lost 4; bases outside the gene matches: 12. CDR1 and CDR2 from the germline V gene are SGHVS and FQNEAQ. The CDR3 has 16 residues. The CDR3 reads CASSPYRRGRPDTQYF. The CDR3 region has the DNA TGTGCCAGCAGCCCGTATCGCAGGGGGAGACCAGATACGCAGTATTTT.

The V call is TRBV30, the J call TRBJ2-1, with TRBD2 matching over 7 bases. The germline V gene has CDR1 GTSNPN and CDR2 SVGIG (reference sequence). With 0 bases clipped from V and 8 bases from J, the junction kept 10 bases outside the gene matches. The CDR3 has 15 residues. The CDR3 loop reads CAWSVIRGSGDEQFF. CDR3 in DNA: TGTGCCTGGAGTGTCATTCGCGGGAGTGGGGATGAGCAGTTCTTC.

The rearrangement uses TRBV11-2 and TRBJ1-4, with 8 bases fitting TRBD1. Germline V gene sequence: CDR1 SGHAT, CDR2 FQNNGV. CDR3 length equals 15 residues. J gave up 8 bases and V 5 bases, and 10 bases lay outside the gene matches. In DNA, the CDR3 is TGTGCCAGCAGCCATTGGACAGGGAGGCAGGAAAAACTGTTTTTT. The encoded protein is CASSHWTGRQEKLFF.

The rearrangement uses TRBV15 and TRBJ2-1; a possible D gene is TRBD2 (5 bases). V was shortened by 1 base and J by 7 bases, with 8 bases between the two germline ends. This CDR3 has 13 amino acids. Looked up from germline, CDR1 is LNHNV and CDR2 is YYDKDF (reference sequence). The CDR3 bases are TGTGCCACCAGCAGAGGTCCGGGGAATGAGCAGTTCTTC. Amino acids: CATSRGPGNEQFF.

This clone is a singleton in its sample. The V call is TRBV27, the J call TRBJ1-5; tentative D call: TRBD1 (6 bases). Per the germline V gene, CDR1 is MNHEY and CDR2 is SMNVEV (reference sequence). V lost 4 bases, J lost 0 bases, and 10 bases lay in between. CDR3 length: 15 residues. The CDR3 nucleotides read TGTGCCAGCAGTTCCCAGGGGTATAGCAATCAGCCCCAGCATTTT. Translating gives CASSSQGYSNQPQHF.

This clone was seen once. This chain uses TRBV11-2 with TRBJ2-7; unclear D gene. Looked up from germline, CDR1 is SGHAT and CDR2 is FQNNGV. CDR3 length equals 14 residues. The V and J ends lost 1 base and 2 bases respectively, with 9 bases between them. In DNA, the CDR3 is TGTGCCAGCAGCTTAGGACAAGTAACCTACGAGCAGTACTTC. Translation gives CASSLGQVTYEQYF.

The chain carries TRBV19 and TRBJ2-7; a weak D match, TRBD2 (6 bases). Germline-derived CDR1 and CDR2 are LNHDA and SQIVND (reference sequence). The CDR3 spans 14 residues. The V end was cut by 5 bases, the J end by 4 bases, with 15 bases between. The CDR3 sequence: CASSSRGSEYEQYF. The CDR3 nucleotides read TGTGCCAGTAGTTCGCGGGGCAGCGAGTACGAGCAGTACTTC.